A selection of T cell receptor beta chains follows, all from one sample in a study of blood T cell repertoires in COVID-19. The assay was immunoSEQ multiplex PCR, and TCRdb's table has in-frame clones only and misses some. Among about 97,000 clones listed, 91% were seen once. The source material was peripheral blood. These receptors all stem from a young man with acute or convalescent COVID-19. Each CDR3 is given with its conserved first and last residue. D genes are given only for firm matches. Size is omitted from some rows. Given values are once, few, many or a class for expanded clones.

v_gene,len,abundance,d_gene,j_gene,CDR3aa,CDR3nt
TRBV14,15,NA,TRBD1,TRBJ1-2,CASSQDGHRGSGYTF,TGTGCCAGCAGCCAAGATGGTCACAGGGGATCCGGCTACACCTTC
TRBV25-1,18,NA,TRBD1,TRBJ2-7,CASSEFWVGDRGNYEQYF,TGTGCCAGCAGTGAATTTTGGGTGGGGGACAGGGGCAATTACGAGCAGTACTTC
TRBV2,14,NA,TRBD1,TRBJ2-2,CAISDRANTGELFF,TGTGCCATCTCCGACAGGGCTAACACCGGGGAGCTGTTTTTT
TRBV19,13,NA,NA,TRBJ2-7,CASSIGSAWEQYF,TGTGCCAGTAGTATAGGCTCAGCGTGGGAGCAGTACTTC
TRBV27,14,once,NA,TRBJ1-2,CASSWLSGKSGYTF,TGTGCCAGCAGTTGGTTATCGGGGAAGTCTGGCTACACCTTC
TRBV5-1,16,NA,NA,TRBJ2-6,CASSLTVFSGANVLTF,TGCGCCAGCAGCCTGACTGTCTTCTCTGGGGCCAACGTCCTGACTTTC
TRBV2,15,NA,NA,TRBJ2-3,CASNFLGGSTDTQYF,TGTGCCAGCAATTTTTTGGGGGGTAGCACAGATACGCAGTATTTT
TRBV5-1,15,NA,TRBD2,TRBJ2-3,CASTGLAGGTDTQYF,TGCGCCAGCACCGGACTAGCGGGGGGGACAGATACGCAGTATTTT
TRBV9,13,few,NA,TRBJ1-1,CASSPSKHGEAFF,TGTGCCAGCAGCCCCTCGAAGCACGGTGAAGCTTTCTTT
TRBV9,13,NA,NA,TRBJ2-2,CASSLGGAGELFF,TGTGCCAGCAGCCTAGGGGGGGCCGGGGAGCTGTTTTTT
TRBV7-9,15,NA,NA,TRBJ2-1,CAILIFREKYNEQFF,TGTGCCATTCTGATCTTTAGGGAGAAGTACAATGAGCAGTTCTTC
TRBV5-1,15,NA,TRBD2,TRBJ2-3,CASSLEAGAGDTQYF,TGCGCCAGCAGCTTGGAAGCGGGGGCGGGAGATACGCAGTATTTT
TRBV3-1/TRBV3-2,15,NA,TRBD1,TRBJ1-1,CASSQAFTGGTEAFF,TGTGCCAGCAGCCAAGCTTTCACAGGGGGGACTGAAGCTTTCTTT
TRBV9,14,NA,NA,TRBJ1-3,CASSNRASGNTIYF,TGTGCCAGCAGCAACAGGGCCTCTGGAAACACCATATATTTT
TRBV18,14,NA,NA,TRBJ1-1,CASSPEVGGTEAFF,TGTGCCAGCTCACCAGAAGTGGGGGGCACTGAAGCTTTCTTT
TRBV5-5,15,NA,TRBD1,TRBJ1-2,CASSLARGFDYGYTF,TGTGCCAGCAGCTTGGCCAGGGGGTTCGACTATGGCTACACCTTC
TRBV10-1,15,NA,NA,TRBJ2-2,CASSDGGRNTGELFF,TGCGCCAGCAGTGATGGGGGCCGGAACACCGGGGAGCTGTTTTTT
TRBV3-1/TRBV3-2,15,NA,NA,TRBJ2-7,CASSPRPQGKGEQYF,TGTGCCAGCAGCCCCCGACCCCAGGGGAAGGGCGAGCAGTACTTC
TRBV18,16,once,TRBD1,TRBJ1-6,CASSRTGTGIGSPLHF,TGTGCCAGCTCACGAACCGGGACAGGGATAGGATCACCCCTCCACTTT
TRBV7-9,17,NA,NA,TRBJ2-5,CASSRGSGIQYQETQYF,TGTGCCAGCAGCCGGGGGTCCGGTATCCAGTACCAAGAGACCCAGTACTTC
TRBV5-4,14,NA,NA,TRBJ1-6,CASRSGLHNSPLHF,TGTGCCAGCAGATCGGGACTCCATAATTCACCCCTCCACTTT
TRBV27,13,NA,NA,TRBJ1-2,CASSFIGDYGYTF,TGTGCCAGCAGTTTTATCGGGGACTATGGCTACACCTTC
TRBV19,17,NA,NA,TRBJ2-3,CASSPRERVGGTDTQYF,TGTGCCAGTAGTCCCCGGGAGAGGGTGGGCGGCACAGATACGCAGTATTTT
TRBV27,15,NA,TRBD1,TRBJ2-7,CASSRALQGRYEQYF,TGTGCCAGCAGTAGGGCTCTACAGGGGAGATACGAGCAGTACTTC
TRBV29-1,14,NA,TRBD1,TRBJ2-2,CSVRRDRGSGELFF,TGCAGCGTTAGGAGGGACAGGGGGTCCGGGGAGCTGTTTTTT
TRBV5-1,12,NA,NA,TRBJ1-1,CASSQTGDGAFF,TGCGCCAGCAGCCAGACGGGAGATGGAGCTTTCTTT
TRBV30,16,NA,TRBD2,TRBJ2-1,CAWTSGRTSSYNEQFF,TGTGCCTGGACTAGCGGGAGAACTAGCTCCTACAATGAGCAGTTCTTC
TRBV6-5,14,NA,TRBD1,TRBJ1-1,CASSYSTGGTEAFF,TGTGCCAGCAGTTACTCCACAGGGGGCACTGAAGCTTTCTTT
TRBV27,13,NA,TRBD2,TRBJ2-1,CASSPIAGAEQFF,TGTGCCAGCAGTCCAATAGCGGGAGCTGAGCAGTTCTTC
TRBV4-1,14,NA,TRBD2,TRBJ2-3,CASSLLAGTDTQYF,TGCGCCAGCAGCCTCCTAGCGGGCACAGATACGCAGTATTTT
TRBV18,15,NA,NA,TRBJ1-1,CASSLGQTMNTEAFF,TGTGCCAGCTCACTTGGACAGACTATGAACACTGAAGCTTTCTTT
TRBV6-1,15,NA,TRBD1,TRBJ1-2,CASSESLDRAGGYTF,TGTGCCAGCAGTGAATCCCTAGACAGGGCGGGCGGCTACACCTTC
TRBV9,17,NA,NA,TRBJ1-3,CASSASLASHSGNTIYF,TGTGCCAGCAGCGCCTCCCTAGCGTCCCACTCTGGAAACACCATATATTTT
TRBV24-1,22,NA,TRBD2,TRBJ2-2,CATSDLDDVGSGSLGNTGELFF,TGTGCCACCAGTGATTTGGATGACGTAGGAAGCGGGAGTTTGGGTAACACCGGGGAGCTGTTTTTT
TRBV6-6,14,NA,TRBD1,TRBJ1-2,CASTPSGGNYGYTF,TGTGCCAGCACTCCATCAGGGGGCAACTATGGCTACACCTTC
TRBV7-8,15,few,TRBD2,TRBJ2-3,CASSVAGAPGSTQYF,TGTGCCAGCAGCGTAGCGGGGGCACCGGGGAGTACGCAGTATTTT
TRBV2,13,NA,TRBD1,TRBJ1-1,CASSGQGGTEAFF,TGTGCCAGCAGTGGACAGGGGGGCACTGAAGCTTTCTTT
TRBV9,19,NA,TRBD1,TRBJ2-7,CASSVGFSLTGGATYEQYF,TGTGCCAGCAGCGTAGGGTTCTCCCTGACAGGGGGCGCGACGTACGAGCAGTACTTC
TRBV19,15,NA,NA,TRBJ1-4,CASSMGQKTNEKLFF,TGTGCCAGTAGTATGGGGCAGAAAACTAATGAAAAACTGTTTTTT
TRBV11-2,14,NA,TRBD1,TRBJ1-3,CASSTGETGNTIYF,TGTGCCAGCAGCACAGGGGAAACTGGAAACACCATATATTTT
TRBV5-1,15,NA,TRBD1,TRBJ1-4,CASSFTGATNEKLFF,TGCGCCAGCAGCTTCACAGGGGCAACTAATGAAAAACTGTTTTTT
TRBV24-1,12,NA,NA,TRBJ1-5,CATSQAGEPQHF,TGTGCCACCAGTCAGGCAGGGGAGCCCCAGCATTTT
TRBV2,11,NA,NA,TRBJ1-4,CASSPLEKLFF,TGTGCCAGCAGCCCTCTTGAAAAACTGTTTTTT
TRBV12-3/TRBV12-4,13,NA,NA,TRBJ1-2,CAIRGGRDYGYTF,TGTGCCATCAGGGGTGGCAGGGACTATGGCTACACCTTC
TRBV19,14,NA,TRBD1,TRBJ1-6,CASKGDRGVSPLHF,TGTGCCAGTAAAGGGGACAGGGGGGTTTCACCCCTCCACTTT
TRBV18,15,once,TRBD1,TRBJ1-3,CASSPQGAQGNTIYF,TGTGCCAGCTCACCACAGGGGGCGCAAGGAAACACCATATATTTT
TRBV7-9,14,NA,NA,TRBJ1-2,CASSLSEGSNGYTF,TGTGCCAGCAGCTTAAGTGAAGGGAGTAATGGCTACACCTTC
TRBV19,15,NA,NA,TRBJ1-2,CASSRRSGWDYGYTF,TGTGCCAGTAGTAGAAGGTCCGGGTGGGACTATGGCTACACCTTC
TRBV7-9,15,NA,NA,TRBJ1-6,CASSSYRGASSPLHF,TGTGCCAGCAGCTCATACCGGGGGGCCAGTTCACCCCTCCACTTT
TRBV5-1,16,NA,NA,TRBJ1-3,CASSLVSRGSGNTIYF,TGCGCCAGCAGCTTGGTATCCAGGGGCTCTGGAAACACCATATATTTT
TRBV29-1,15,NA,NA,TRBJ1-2,CSVIVEGGLNYGYTF,TGCAGCGTGATCGTGGAGGGGGGACTAAACTATGGCTACACCTTC